This T cell receptor beta chain was captured by sequencing in a study of T cells in Graves' hyperthyroidism and ophthalmopathy. Background on the study: Peripheral blood sampling occurred at initial diagnosis, before any treatment.

General observations from the study: Expanded thyroid clonotypes (above 0.001) were mostly also found in blood.

This clonotype was observed many times. Its specificity is not known. Amplification targeted TCR beta CDR3 regions from RNA transcripts. The HTBI primer set served for first-round RT-PCR of the TCR CDR3. TCRdb independently ran MiXCR on the multiplex PCR reads; one entry per CDR3 protein. This table has some 340,000 distinct CDR3 sequences, roughly 13% appearing once. V was clipped by 0 bases and J by 2 bases; unmatched bases: 3. The V gene's germline CDR1 is MNHEY and CDR2 SVGAGI. The CDR3 extends over 16 amino acids. The chain combines TRBV6-5 with TRBJ2-3; TRBD2 matches at 9 bases. The specimen sequenced was blood. This clonotype was sampled from a woman in her thirties or forties with Graves' ophthalmopathy. Written as DNA, the CDR3 is TGTGCCAGCAGTTACTCCCTAGCGGGGACCACAGATACGCAGTATTTT. Its protein is CASSYSLAGTTDTQYF.